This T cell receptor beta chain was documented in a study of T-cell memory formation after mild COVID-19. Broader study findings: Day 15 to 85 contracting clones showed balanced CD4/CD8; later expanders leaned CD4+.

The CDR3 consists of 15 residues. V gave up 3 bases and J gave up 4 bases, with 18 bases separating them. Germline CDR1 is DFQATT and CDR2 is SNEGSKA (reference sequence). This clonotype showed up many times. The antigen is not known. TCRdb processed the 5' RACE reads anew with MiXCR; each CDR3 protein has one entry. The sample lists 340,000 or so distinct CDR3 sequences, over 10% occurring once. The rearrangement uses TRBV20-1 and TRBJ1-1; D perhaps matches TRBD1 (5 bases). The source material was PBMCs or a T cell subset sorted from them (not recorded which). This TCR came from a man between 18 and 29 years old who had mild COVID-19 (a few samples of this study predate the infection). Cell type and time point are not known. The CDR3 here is CSARDPAGMGTEAFF. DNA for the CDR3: TGCAGTGCTAGGGACCCCGCAGGGATGGGCACTGAAGCTTTCTTT.